The sequence of this T cell receptor beta chain was determined in a study of cytomegalovirus exposure and HLA in healthy donors. Libraries were prepared by immunoSEQ multiplex PCR; TCRdb keeps only in-frame clonotypes and omits some of them. This sample has some 120,000 clones, with roughly 91% found just once. This clone has only a few counts. The V end was cut by 6 bases, the J end by 3 bases, with 8 bases between. The CDR3 is 11 residues long. Germline V gene sequence: CDR1 SQVTM, CDR2 ANQGSEA. The sample consisted of PBMCs. The TCR was taken from a man aged 30 to 39 in good health and CMV-seronegative. This sequence joins TRBV29-1 and TRBJ1-2; D is possibly TRBD1 (5 bases). The DNA of the CDR3 is TGCAGCGTGGGAGGGGACTATGGCTACACCTTC. It yields the protein CSVGGDYGYTF.